This TCR beta chain stems from a study of early T cells in non-severe SARS-CoV-2 infection. In the study overall: From unsorted whole blood, bulk RNA was sequenced, and the chains remained unpaired. General study points: A preference for anti-spike CD8 responses marked VDJdb matching, which missed private and CD4 specificities.

This clonotype was recorded many times. The antigen remains unidentified. Germline V gives CDR1 SNHLY, CDR2 FYNNEI. The CDR3 totals 18 residues. Trimming took 4 bases from V and 1 from J, leaving 17 bases between them. Unique molecular identifiers were attached to individual cDNA molecules. TCRdb fed the 5' RACE reads into MiXCR, producing one record per CDR3 protein. The sample gives about 40,000 distinct CDR3 sequences, roughly 4.3% of which show up once; 4.5% to 5.5% is in the top ten. Material for sequencing was whole blood. This chain links TRBV2 with TRBJ1-6; TRBD1 might be the D (6 bases). This receptor was obtained from an adult who was a healthcare worker with PCR-confirmed SARS-CoV-2 infection or an uninfected control (not recorded which). The CDR3 loop reads CASSAGAGDRSYNSPLHF. CDR3 DNA sequence: TGTGCCAGCAGTGCCGGGGCAGGGGATAGGTCCTATAATTCACCCCTCCACTTT.